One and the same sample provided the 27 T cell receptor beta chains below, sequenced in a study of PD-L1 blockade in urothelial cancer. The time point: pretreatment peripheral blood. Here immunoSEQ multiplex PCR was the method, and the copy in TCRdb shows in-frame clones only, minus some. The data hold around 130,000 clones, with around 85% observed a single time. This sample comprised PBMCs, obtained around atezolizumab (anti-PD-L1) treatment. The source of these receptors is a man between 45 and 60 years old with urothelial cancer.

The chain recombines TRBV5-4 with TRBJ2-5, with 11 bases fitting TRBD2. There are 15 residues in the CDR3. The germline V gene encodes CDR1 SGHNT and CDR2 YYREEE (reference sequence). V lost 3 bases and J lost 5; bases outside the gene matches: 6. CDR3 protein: CASSSPGLAVETQYF. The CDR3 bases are TGTGCCAGCAGCTCCCCGGGACTAGCGGTGGAGACCCAGTACTTC.

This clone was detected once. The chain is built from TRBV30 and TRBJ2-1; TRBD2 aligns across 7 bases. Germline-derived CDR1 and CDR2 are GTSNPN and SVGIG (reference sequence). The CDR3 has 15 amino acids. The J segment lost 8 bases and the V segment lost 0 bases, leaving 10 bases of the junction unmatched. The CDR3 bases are TGTGCCTGGAGTGTAATTAGCGGGTTCGAGGATGAGCAGTTCTTC. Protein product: CAWSVISGFEDEQFF.

The CDR3 here is CASNEYTYEQYF. The CDR3 region has the DNA TGTGCCAGCAATGAATACACCTACGAGCAGTACTTC. This chain links TRBV28 with TRBJ2-7; the D is unclear. The CDR3 spans 12 residues. V was clipped by 7 bases and J by 2 bases, with 9 bases between them. The germline gives CDR1 MDHEN, CDR2 SYDVKM.

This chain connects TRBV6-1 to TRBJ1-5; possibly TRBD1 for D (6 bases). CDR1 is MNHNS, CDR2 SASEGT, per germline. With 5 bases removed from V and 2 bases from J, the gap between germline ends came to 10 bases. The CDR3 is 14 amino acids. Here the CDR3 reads CASSYRQGNQPQHF. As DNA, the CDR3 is TGTGCCAGCAGTTATAGACAGGGCAATCAGCCCCAGCATTTT.

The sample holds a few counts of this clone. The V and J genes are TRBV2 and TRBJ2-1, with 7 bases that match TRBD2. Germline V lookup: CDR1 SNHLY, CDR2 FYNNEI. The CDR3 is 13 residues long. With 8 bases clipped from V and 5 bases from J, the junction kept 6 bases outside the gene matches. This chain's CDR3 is CASGLADHNEQFF. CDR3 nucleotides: TGTGCCAGCGGGCTAGCGGACCACAATGAGCAGTTCTTC. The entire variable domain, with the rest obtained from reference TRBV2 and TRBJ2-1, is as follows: EPEVTQTPSHQVTQMGQEVILRCVPISNHLYFYWYRQILGQKVEFLVSFYNNEISEKSEIFDDQFSVERPDGSNFTLKIRSTKLEDSAMYFCASGLADHNEQFFGPGTRLTVL.

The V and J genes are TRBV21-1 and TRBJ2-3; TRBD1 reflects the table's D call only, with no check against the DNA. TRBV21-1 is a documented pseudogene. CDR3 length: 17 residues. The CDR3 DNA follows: TGTGCCAGCAGCACCAACCCTACAGGACACCGCCCAGATACGCAGTATTTT. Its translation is CASSTNPTGHRPDTQYF.

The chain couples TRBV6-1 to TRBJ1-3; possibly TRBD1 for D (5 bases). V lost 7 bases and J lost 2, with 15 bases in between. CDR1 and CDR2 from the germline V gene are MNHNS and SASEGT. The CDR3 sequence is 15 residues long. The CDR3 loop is CASKLWGVPGNTIYF. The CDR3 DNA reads TGTGCCAGCAAGTTATGGGGGGTTCCTGGAAACACCATATATTTT.

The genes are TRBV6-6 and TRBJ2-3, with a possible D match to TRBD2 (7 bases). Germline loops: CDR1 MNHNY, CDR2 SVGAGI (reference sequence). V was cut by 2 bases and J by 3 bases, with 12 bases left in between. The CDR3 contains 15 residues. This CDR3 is CASSYVGGGTDTQYF. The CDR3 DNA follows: TGTGCCAGCAGTTACGTGGGAGGGGGGACAGATACGCAGTATTTT.

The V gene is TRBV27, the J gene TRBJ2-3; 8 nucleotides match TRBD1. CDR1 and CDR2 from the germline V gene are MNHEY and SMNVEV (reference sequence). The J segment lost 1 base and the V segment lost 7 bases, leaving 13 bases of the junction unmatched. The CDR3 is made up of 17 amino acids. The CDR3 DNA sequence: TGTGCCAGCACCCACCCCTCAACAGGGGGTGGCACAGATACGCAGTATTTT. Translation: CASTHPSTGGGTDTQYF.

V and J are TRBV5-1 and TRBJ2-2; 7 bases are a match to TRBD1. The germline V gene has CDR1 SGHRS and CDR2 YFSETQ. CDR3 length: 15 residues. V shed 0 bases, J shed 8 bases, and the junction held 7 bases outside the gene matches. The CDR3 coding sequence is TGCGCCAGCAGCTTGGTTGCCAGGGGGAGTGGGGAGCTGTTTTTT. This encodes CASSLVARGSGELFF.

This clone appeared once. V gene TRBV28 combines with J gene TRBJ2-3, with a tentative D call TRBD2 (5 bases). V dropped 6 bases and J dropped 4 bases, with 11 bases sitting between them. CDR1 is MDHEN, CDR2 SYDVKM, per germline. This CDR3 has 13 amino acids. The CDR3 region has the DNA TGTGCCAGCAGCGTTAGCGTTGCAGATACGCAGTATTTT. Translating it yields CASSVSVADTQYF.

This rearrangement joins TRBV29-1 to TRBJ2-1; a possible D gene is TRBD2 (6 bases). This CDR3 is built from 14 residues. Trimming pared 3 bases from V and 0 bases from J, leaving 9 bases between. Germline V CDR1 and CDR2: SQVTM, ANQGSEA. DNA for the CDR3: TGCAGCGTTGACGCGGGGAGCTCCTACAATGAGCAGTTCTTC. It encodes CSVDAGSSYNEQFF.

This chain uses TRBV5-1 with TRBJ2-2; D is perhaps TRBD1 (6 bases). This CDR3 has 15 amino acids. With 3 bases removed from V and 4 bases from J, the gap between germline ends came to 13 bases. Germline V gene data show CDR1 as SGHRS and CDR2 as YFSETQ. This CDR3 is CASSSQGWVTGELFF. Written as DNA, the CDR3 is TGCGCCAGCAGCTCACAGGGTTGGGTCACCGGGGAGCTGTTTTTT.

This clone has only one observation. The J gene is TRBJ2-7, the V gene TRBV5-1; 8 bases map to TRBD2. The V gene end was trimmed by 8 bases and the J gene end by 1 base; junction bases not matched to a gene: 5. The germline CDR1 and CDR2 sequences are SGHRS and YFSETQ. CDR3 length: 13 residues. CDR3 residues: CASRGLVSYEQYF. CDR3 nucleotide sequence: TGCGCCAGTAGGGGACTAGTTTCCTACGAGCAGTACTTC.

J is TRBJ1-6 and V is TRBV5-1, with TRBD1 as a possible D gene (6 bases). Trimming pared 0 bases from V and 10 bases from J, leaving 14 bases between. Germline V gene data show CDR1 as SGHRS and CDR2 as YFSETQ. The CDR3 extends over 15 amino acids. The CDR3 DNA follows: TGCGCCAGCAGCTTGGCCGGGGGGCAGCGGTCACCCCTCCACTTT. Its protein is CASSLAGGQRSPLHF.

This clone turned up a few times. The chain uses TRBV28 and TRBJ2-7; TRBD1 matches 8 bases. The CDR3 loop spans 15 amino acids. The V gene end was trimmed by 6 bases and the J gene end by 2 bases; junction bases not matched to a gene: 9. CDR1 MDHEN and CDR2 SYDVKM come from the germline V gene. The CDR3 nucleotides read TGTGCCAGCAGAGGACAGGGAAGTTCACCCTACGAGCAGTACTTC. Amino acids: CASRGQGSSPYEQYF.

The CDR3 sequence: CASSKSSGRAGDTQYF. The CDR3 DNA follows: TGTGCCAGTAGTAAAAGTAGCGGGAGGGCTGGGGATACGCAGTATTTT. The chain uses TRBV19 and TRBJ2-3; 11 bases are shared with TRBD2. This CDR3 is built from 16 residues. V was pared by 4 bases and J by 6 bases, with 9 bases of the junction left unmatched. Germline V CDR1 and CDR2: LNHDA, SQIVND (reference sequence).

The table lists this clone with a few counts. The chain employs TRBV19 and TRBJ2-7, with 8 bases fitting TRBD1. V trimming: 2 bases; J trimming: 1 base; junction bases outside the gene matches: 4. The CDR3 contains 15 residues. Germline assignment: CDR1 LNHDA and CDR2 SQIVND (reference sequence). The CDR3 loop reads CASSIPQGASYEQYF. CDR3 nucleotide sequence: TGTGCCAGTAGTATACCCCAGGGGGCGTCCTACGAGCAGTACTTC.

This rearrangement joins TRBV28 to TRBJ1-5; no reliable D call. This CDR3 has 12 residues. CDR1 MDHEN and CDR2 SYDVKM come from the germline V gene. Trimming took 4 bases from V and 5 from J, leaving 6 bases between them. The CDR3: CASSSRYQPQHF. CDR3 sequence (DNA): TGTGCCAGCAGTTCTAGATATCAGCCCCAGCATTTT.

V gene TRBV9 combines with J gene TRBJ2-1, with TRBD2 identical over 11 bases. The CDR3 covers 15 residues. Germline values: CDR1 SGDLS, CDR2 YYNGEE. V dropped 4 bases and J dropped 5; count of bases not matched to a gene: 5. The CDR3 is CASSPRLAGNNEQFF. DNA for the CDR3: TGTGCCAGCAGCCCACGACTAGCGGGAAACAATGAGCAGTTCTTC.

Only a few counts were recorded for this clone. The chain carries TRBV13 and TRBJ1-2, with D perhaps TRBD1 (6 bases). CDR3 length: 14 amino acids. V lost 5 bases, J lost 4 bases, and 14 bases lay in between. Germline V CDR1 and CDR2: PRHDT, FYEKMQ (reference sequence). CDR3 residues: CASSGGGGTYGYTF. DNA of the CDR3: TGTGCCAGCAGCGGGGGAGGGGGAACCTATGGCTACACCTTC.

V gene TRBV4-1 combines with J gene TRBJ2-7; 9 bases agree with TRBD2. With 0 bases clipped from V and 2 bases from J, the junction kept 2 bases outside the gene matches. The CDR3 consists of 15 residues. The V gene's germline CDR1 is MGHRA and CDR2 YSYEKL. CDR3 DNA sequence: TGCGCCAGCAGCCAAGACGGACTAGCGCCCTACGAGCAGTACTTC. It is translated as CASSQDGLAPYEQYF.

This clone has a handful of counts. CDR3 sequence: CAWNIDRLTPSEAFF. The CDR3 DNA reads TGTGCCTGGAACATCGACAGGCTCACGCCCTCTGAAGCTTTCTTT. This chain connects TRBV30 to TRBJ1-1; maybe TRBD1 (6 bases). V was trimmed by 4 bases and J by 6 bases, leaving 21 bases between them. The germline V gene has CDR1 GTSNPN and CDR2 SVGIG (reference sequence). There are 15 residues in the CDR3.

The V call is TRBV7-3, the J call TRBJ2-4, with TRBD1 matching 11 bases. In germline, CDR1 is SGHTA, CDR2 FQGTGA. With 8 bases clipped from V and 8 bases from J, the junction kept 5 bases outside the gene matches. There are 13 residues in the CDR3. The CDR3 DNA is TGTGCCAGCGGGACAGGGGGTGAGGACATTCAGTACTTC. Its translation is CASGTGGEDIQYF. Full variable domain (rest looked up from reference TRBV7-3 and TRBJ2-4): GAGVSQTPSNKVTEKGKYVELRCDPISGHTALYWYRQSLGQGPEFLIYFQGTGAADDSGLPNDRFFAVRPEGSVSTLKIQRTERGDSAVYLCASGTGGEDIQYFGAGTRLSVL.

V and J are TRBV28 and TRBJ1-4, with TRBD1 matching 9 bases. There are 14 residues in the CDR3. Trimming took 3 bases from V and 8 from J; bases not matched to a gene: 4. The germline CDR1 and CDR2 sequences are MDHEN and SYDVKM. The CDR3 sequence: CASSFNRGREKLFF. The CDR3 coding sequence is TGTGCCAGCAGTTTTAACAGGGGGCGGGAAAAACTGTTTTTT.

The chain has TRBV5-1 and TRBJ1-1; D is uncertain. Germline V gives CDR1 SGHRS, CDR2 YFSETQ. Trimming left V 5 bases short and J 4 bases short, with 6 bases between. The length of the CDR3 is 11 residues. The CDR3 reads CASSGSTEAFF. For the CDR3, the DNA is TGCGCCAGCAGTGGGAGCACTGAAGCTTTCTTT.

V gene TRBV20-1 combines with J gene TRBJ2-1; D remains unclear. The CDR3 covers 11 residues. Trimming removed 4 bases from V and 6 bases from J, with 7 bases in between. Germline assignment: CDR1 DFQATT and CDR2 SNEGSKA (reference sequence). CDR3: CSATVRNEQFF. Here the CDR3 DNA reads TGCAGTGCTACCGTCCGCAATGAGCAGTTCTTC.